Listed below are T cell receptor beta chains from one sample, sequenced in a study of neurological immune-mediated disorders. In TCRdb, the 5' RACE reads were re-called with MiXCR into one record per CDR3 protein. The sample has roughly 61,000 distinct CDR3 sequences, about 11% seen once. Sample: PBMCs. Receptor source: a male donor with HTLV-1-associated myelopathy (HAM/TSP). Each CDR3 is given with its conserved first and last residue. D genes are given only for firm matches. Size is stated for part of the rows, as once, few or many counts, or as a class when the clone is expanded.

CDR3 protein: CASSPGTQHEQYF
CDR3 DNA: TGTGCCAGCAGCCCTGGGACCCAACACGAGCAGTACTTC
clone size: many
V gene: TRBV11-2
D gene: -
J gene: TRBJ2-7

CDR3 protein: CSVEGVRGSGTDTQYF
CDR3 DNA: TGCAGCGTTGAAGGGGTTCGGGGAAGTGGCACAGATACGCAGTATTTT
clone size: many
V gene: TRBV29-1
D gene: -
J gene: TRBJ2-3

CDR3 protein: CSVGGLAGEATREQYF
CDR3 DNA: TGCAGCGTCGGGGGACTAGCGGGGGAAGCCACTCGCGAGCAGTACTTC
clone size: few
V gene: TRBV29-1
D gene: TRBD2
J gene: TRBJ2-7

CDR3 protein: CATRTPQGEQYF
CDR3 DNA: TGTGCCACCAGGACTCCCCAAGGCGAGCAGTACTTC
clone size: many
V gene: TRBV15
D gene: -
J gene: TRBJ2-7

CDR3 protein: CASSLQQRQPQHF
CDR3 DNA: TGTGCCAGTAGTTTACAGCAACGACAGCCCCAGCATTTT
clone size: many
V gene: TRBV19
D gene: -
J gene: TRBJ1-5

CDR3 protein: CASSLVPGVGTDTQYF
CDR3 DNA: TGTGCCAGCAGCTTAGTACCGGGGGTTGGCACAGATACGCAGTATTTT
clone size: many
V gene: TRBV7-2
D gene: -
J gene: TRBJ2-3

CDR3 protein: CASSKTVVVWNTEAFF
CDR3 DNA: TGTGCCAGCAGTAAGACCGTCGTAGTTTGGAACACTGAAGCTTTCTTT
clone size: many
V gene: TRBV6-2/TRBV6-3
D gene: -
J gene: TRBJ1-1

CDR3 protein: CASSQEWGRNEEQYF
CDR3 DNA: TGTGCCAGCAGCCAGGAGTGGGGACGGAACGAAGAGCAGTACTTC
clone size: many
V gene: TRBV3-1
D gene: -
J gene: TRBJ2-7

CDR3 protein: CSATPNFYGYTF
CDR3 DNA: TGCAGTGCTACCCCGAACTTCTATGGCTACACCTTC
clone size: many
V gene: TRBV20-1
D gene: -
J gene: TRBJ1-2

CDR3 protein: CPHMGQGKVNSNQPQHF
CDR3 DNA: TGTCCTCACATGGGACAGGGGAAAGTCAACAGCAATCAGCCCCAGCATTTT
clone size: many
V gene: TRBV25-1
D gene: TRBD1
J gene: TRBJ1-5

CDR3 protein: CASSIGQGNYEQYF
CDR3 DNA: TGTGCCAGTAGTATCGGACAGGGTAACTACGAGCAGTACTTC
clone size: many
V gene: TRBV19
D gene: TRBD1
J gene: TRBJ2-7

CDR3 protein: CASSLGQGAARILETQYF
CDR3 DNA: TGCGCCAGCAGCTTGGGTCAGGGGGCGGCCCGGATTCTGGAGACCCAGTACTTC
clone size: many
V gene: TRBV5-1
D gene: TRBD1
J gene: TRBJ2-5

CDR3 protein: CASRRQGAAYGYTF
CDR3 DNA: TGTGCCAGCAGGCGACAGGGGGCTGCCTATGGCTACACCTTC
clone size: many
V gene: TRBV28
D gene: TRBD1
J gene: TRBJ1-2

CDR3 protein: CASSQAGVDQPQHF
CDR3 DNA: TGCGCCAGCAGCCAAGCAGGGGTCGATCAGCCCCAGCATTTT
clone size: many
V gene: TRBV4-1
D gene: -
J gene: TRBJ1-5

CDR3 protein: CASSQGGVNGYTF
CDR3 DNA: TGTGCCAGCAGCCAGGGAGGGGTAAATGGCTACACCTTC
clone size: many
V gene: TRBV6-5
D gene: -
J gene: TRBJ1-2

CDR3 protein: CASSFRATNQPQHF
CDR3 DNA: TGTGCCAGCAGTTTTAGGGCGACCAATCAGCCCCAGCATTTT
clone size: many
V gene: TRBV12-3/TRBV12-4
D gene: -
J gene: TRBJ1-5

CDR3 protein: CASSVGGLSSYEQYF
CDR3 DNA: TGTGCCAGCAGCGTAGGGGGCCTAAGTTCCTACGAGCAGTACTTC
clone size: many
V gene: TRBV9
D gene: -
J gene: TRBJ2-7

CDR3 protein: CASSLAGGRETQYF
CDR3 DNA: TGTGCCAGCAGCTTAGCGGGGGGGCGGGAGACCCAGTACTTC
clone size: many
V gene: TRBV5-5
D gene: TRBD2
J gene: TRBJ2-5

CDR3 protein: CASSRTLGVNEQFF
CDR3 DNA: TGTGCCAGCAGCAGAACTTTAGGGGTAAATGAGCAGTTCTTC
clone size: many
V gene: TRBV7-2
D gene: -
J gene: TRBJ2-1

CDR3 protein: CASSYSASNQPQHF
CDR3 DNA: TGTGCCAGCAGTTACTCGGCTAGCAATCAGCCCCAGCATTTT
clone size: many
V gene: TRBV6-5
D gene: -
J gene: TRBJ1-5

CDR3 protein: CASSLRRENTEAFF
CDR3 DNA: TGTGCCAGCAGCCTACGGAGAGAGAACACTGAAGCTTTCTTT
clone size: -
V gene: TRBV7-9
D gene: -
J gene: TRBJ1-1

CDR3 protein: CASSLIGYEQYF
CDR3 DNA: TGTGCCAGCAGTTTAATAGGTTACGAGCAGTACTTC
clone size: many
V gene: TRBV28
D gene: -
J gene: TRBJ2-7

CDR3 protein: CASSLSPGMNTEAFF
CDR3 DNA: TGTGCCAGCAGTTTAAGTCCCGGAATGAACACTGAAGCTTTCTTT
clone size: -
V gene: TRBV12-3/TRBV12-4
D gene: -
J gene: TRBJ1-1

CDR3 protein: CASSLGIRTGGSYEQYF
CDR3 DNA: TGTGCCAGCAGTCTGGGGATTCGGACAGGGGGCTCCTACGAGCAGTACTTC
clone size: many
V gene: TRBV12-3/TRBV12-4
D gene: TRBD1
J gene: TRBJ2-7

CDR3 protein: CSVVVAGYTGELFF
CDR3 DNA: TGCAGCGTTGTGGTCGCAGGTTACACCGGGGAGCTGTTTTTT
clone size: many
V gene: TRBV29-1
D gene: -
J gene: TRBJ2-2

CDR3 protein: CASSLFGDAGEKLFF
CDR3 DNA: TGTGCCAGCAGCTTGTTTGGGGACGCTGGAGAAAAACTGTTTTTT
clone size: many
V gene: TRBV5-5
D gene: -
J gene: TRBJ1-4

CDR3 protein: CSSYDRGSSSTDTQYF
CDR3 DNA: TGCAGTTCCTACGACAGGGGATCCTCTAGCACAGATACGCAGTATTTT
clone size: many
V gene: TRBV20-1
D gene: TRBD1
J gene: TRBJ2-3

CDR3 protein: CSVEVGQETQYF
CDR3 DNA: TGCAGCGTTGAGGTGGGGCAAGAGACCCAGTACTTC
clone size: many
V gene: TRBV29-1
D gene: -
J gene: TRBJ2-5

CDR3 protein: CANRLSGVVPEQFF
CDR3 DNA: TGTGCCAACAGGCTTAGCGGGGTAGTCCCTGAGCAGTTCTTC
clone size: many
V gene: TRBV12-3/TRBV12-4
D gene: TRBD2
J gene: TRBJ2-1

CDR3 protein: CASSSAGTGFFGYTF
CDR3 DNA: TGTGCCAGCAGTTCAGCCGGGACAGGGTTCTTTGGCTACACCTTC
clone size: many
V gene: TRBV27
D gene: TRBD1
J gene: TRBJ1-2

CDR3 protein: CASSLGAGTGTETRNYGYTF
CDR3 DNA: TGCGCCAGCAGCTTGGGCGCGGGAACCGGGACAGAAACCCGTAACTATGGCTACACCTTC
clone size: few
V gene: TRBV5-1
D gene: TRBD1
J gene: TRBJ1-2

CDR3 protein: CSATGTVDHPHHF
CDR3 DNA: TGCAGTGCTACCGGGACTGTAGATCATCCCCATCATTTT
clone size: -
V gene: TRBV20-1
D gene: -
J gene: TRBJ1-5

CDR3 protein: CASSYSLSGGGGSNQPQHF
CDR3 DNA: TGTGCCAGCAGTTACTCTTTATCAGGGGGGGGTGGTAGCAATCAGCCCCAGCATTTT
clone size: many
V gene: TRBV6-6
D gene: TRBD1
J gene: TRBJ1-5

CDR3 protein: CASIGASSYNEQFF
CDR3 DNA: TGTGCCAGCATCGGCGCTAGCTCCTACAATGAGCAGTTCTTC
clone size: many
V gene: TRBV6-2/TRBV6-3
D gene: -
J gene: TRBJ2-1

CDR3 protein: CASSLTHGPSYEQYF
CDR3 DNA: TGTGCCAGCAGCTTAACTCATGGTCCCTCCTACGAGCAGTACTTC
clone size: -
V gene: TRBV7-2
D gene: -
J gene: TRBJ2-7

CDR3 protein: CASSRDRFTNEQYF
CDR3 DNA: TGTGCCAGCAGCCGGGACAGATTTACGAACGAGCAGTACTTC
clone size: many
V gene: TRBV5-4
D gene: TRBD1
J gene: TRBJ2-7

CDR3 protein: CASSVRWAPGDSPLHF
CDR3 DNA: TGTGCCAGCAGCGTAAGGTGGGCCCCTGGAGATTCACCCCTCCACTTT
clone size: many
V gene: TRBV9
D gene: -
J gene: TRBJ1-6

CDR3 protein: CASSFERATTF
CDR3 DNA: TGTGCCAGCAGCTTTGAACGGGCTACAACCTTC
clone size: many
V gene: TRBV3-1
D gene: -
J gene: TRBJ1-2

CDR3 protein: CSAMDSRMNTEAFF
CDR3 DNA: TGCAGTGCTATGGACAGCCGAATGAACACTGAAGCTTTCTTT
clone size: few
V gene: TRBV20-1
D gene: -
J gene: TRBJ1-1

CDR3 protein: CASGETVAKNIQYF
CDR3 DNA: TGTGCCAGCGGTGAGACAGTAGCCAAAAACATTCAGTACTTC
clone size: many
V gene: TRBV7-2
D gene: -
J gene: TRBJ2-4

CDR3 protein: CASSLDSRVDEQYF
CDR3 DNA: TGCGCCAGCAGCTTGGACTCACGAGTCGACGAGCAGTACTTC
clone size: many
V gene: TRBV5-1
D gene: -
J gene: TRBJ2-7

CDR3 protein: CASRTGGAKLYEQYF
CDR3 DNA: TGTGCCAGCAGGACAGGGGGCGCGAAACTCTACGAGCAGTACTTC
clone size: many
V gene: TRBV6-6
D gene: TRBD1
J gene: TRBJ2-7

CDR3 protein: CASSVRGTGVFSPLHF
CDR3 DNA: TGCGCCAGCAGTGTCCGTGGGACAGGGGTCTTCTCACCCCTCCACTTT
clone size: many
V gene: TRBV10-2
D gene: TRBD1
J gene: TRBJ1-6

CDR3 protein: CASSYRALSEKLFF
CDR3 DNA: TGTGCCAGCAGTTATAGGGCTTTGAGTGAAAAACTGTTTTTT
clone size: many
V gene: TRBV28
D gene: -
J gene: TRBJ1-4

CDR3 protein: CASTLGSGVNQPQHF
CDR3 DNA: TGTGCCAGCACCTTAGGTTCCGGGGTCAATCAGCCCCAGCATTTT
clone size: many
V gene: TRBV28
D gene: -
J gene: TRBJ1-5

CDR3 protein: CATRHRGSNEQFF
CDR3 DNA: TGTGCCACCCGCCATCGGGGTTCCAATGAGCAGTTCTTC
clone size: many
V gene: TRBV7-9
D gene: -
J gene: TRBJ2-1

CDR3 protein: CSVRHIRGRYQETQYF
CDR3 DNA: TGTAGCGTTCGCCATATCCGCGGGAGGTACCAAGAGACCCAGTACTTC
clone size: -
V gene: TRBV29-1
D gene: TRBD2
J gene: TRBJ2-5

CDR3 protein: CASSLEAGPNQPQHF
CDR3 DNA: TGCGCCAGCAGCTTGGAGGCAGGACCCAATCAGCCCCAGCATTTT
clone size: many
V gene: TRBV5-1
D gene: -
J gene: TRBJ1-5

CDR3 protein: CASSPQLVDMNTEAFF
CDR3 DNA: TGTGCCAGCTCACCACAACTCGTAGACATGAACACTGAAGCTTTCTTT
clone size: -
V gene: TRBV18
D gene: -
J gene: TRBJ1-1

CDR3 protein: CSAPDYGAYNEQFF
CDR3 DNA: TGCAGTGCCCCGGACTACGGCGCCTACAATGAGCAGTTCTTC
clone size: many
V gene: TRBV20-1
D gene: -
J gene: TRBJ2-1

CDR3 protein: CASSQDGRDRISSGNTIYF
CDR3 DNA: TGCGCCAGCAGCCAAGATGGGAGAGACAGGATTAGCTCTGGAAACACCATATATTTT
clone size: many
V gene: TRBV4-3
D gene: -
J gene: TRBJ1-3

CDR3 protein: CASSLRLAGDQETQYF
CDR3 DNA: TGTGCCAGCAGTTTAAGACTAGCGGGGGACCAAGAGACCCAGTACTTC
clone size: many
V gene: TRBV12-3/TRBV12-4
D gene: TRBD2
J gene: TRBJ2-5

CDR3 protein: CASSSTVTGELFF
CDR3 DNA: TGTGCCAGCAGTTCTACAGTAACCGGGGAGCTGTTTTTT
clone size: few
V gene: TRBV28
D gene: -
J gene: TRBJ2-2

CDR3 protein: CASSRDGQETQYF
CDR3 DNA: TGTGCCAGCAGCCGGGACGGCCAAGAGACCCAGTACTTC
clone size: -
V gene: TRBV2
D gene: -
J gene: TRBJ2-5

CDR3 protein: CSVGTGQHQPQHF
CDR3 DNA: TGCAGCGTTGGGACAGGCCAACATCAGCCCCAGCATTTT
clone size: many
V gene: TRBV29-1
D gene: TRBD1
J gene: TRBJ1-5

CDR3 protein: CASSQRGANEQYF
CDR3 DNA: TGTGCCAGCAGCCAACGGGGGGCCAACGAGCAGTACTTC
clone size: few
V gene: TRBV3-1
D gene: -
J gene: TRBJ2-7

CDR3 protein: CSASGQNEKLFF
CDR3 DNA: TGCAGTGCTAGTGGTCAGAATGAAAAACTGTTTTTT
clone size: many
V gene: TRBV20-1
D gene: -
J gene: TRBJ1-4

CDR3 protein: CASSVGVQETQYF
CDR3 DNA: TGTGCCAGCAGCGTAGGGGTCCAAGAGACCCAGTACTTC
clone size: many
V gene: TRBV9
D gene: -
J gene: TRBJ2-5

CDR3 protein: CSATGQASGGMAQYF
CDR3 DNA: TGCAGTGCTACAGGGCAGGCTAGCGGGGGGATGGCCCAGTACTTC
clone size: many
V gene: TRBV20-1
D gene: TRBD2
J gene: TRBJ2-5

CDR3 protein: CASSIVPGGGGGELFF
CDR3 DNA: TGTGCCAGTAGTATAGTCCCAGGGGGCGGCGGCGGGGAGCTGTTTTTT
clone size: many
V gene: TRBV19
D gene: TRBD1
J gene: TRBJ2-2